A selection of T cell receptor beta chains follows, all from one sample in a study of human T cells and chemical hapten exposure. TCRdb itself ran the RACE reads through MiXCR, one entry per CDR3 protein. The sample holds approximately 87,000 distinct CDR3 sequences, 10% to 12% seen once. This specimen consisted of whole blood, obtained in connection with sensitization to the hapten diphenylcyclopropenone (DPC). Receptor source: a middle-aged woman with alopecia areata. Some clones in this sample may be carry-over from other donors' samples. Each CDR3 is given with its conserved first and last residue. A D gene is named only where the DNA matches it firmly. Only some rows state a clone size, as once, few, many or a class for expanded clones.

-	TRBJ2-1	TRBD2	TRBV6-2/TRBV6-3	CASRDPGLAGGRPNPYNEQFF	TGTGCCAGCAGAGACCCCGGACTAGCGGGAGGTAGGCCCAACCCATACAATGAGCAGTTCTTC
few	TRBJ1-5	-	TRBV28	CASSFQTEFFAYSPQHF	TGTGCCAGCAGTTTTCAAACAGAATTCTTTGCGTACTCGCCCCAGCATTTT
few	TRBJ1-2	-	TRBV28	CASTPQPAYGYTF	TGTGCCAGCACCCCCCAGCCAGCCTATGGCTACACCTTC
-	TRBJ1-4	TRBD1	TRBV30	CAWTLTGRQSKLFF	TGTGCCTGGACCCTGACAGGGAGGCAGTCAAAACTGTTTTTT
few	TRBJ2-7	-	TRBV2	CASNGDLAYEQYF	TGTGCCAGCAACGGGGACCTCGCCTACGAGCAGTACTTC
many	TRBJ1-2	-	TRBV4-3	CASSQEPSRPGGYGYTF	TGCGCCAGCAGCCAAGAACCCTCCAGGCCGGGAGGGTATGGCTACACCTTC
many	TRBJ1-1	-	TRBV28	CASSRGMEAFF	TGTGCCAGCAGTCGGGGGATGGAAGCTTTCTTT
-	TRBJ2-2	TRBD1	TRBV19	CATKRPDRGRTGELFF	TGTGCCACTAAAAGGCCGGACAGGGGGCGAACCGGGGAGCTGTTTTTT
-	TRBJ2-7	-	TRBV12-3/TRBV12-4	CASSLKGGVNEQYF	TGTGCCAGCAGTTTAAAGGGGGGTGTAAACGAGCAGTACTTC
few	TRBJ2-2	-	TRBV4-2	CASSQLGSAGELFF	TGTGCCAGCAGCCAACTAGGTAGCGCCGGGGAGCTGTTTTTT
many	TRBJ1-2	TRBD1	TRBV27	CASSSDRGQRGYTF	TGTGCCAGCAGTTCGGACAGGGGGCAACGTGGCTACACCTTC
-	TRBJ2-1	TRBD2	TRBV19	CASSYLAGGRRGNEQFF	TGTGCCAGTAGTTATTTAGCGGGGGGCCGTAGGGGCAATGAGCAGTTCTTC
-	TRBJ1-2	-	TRBV12-3/TRBV12-4	CASTPDRSVGYTF	TGTGCCAGCACCCCCGACCGTTCAGTTGGCTACACCTTC
many	TRBJ2-1	TRBD2	TRBV7-9	CASSRAVTSSEQFF	TGTGCCAGCAGCCGAGCGGTGACTAGCAGTGAGCAGTTCTTC
few	TRBJ2-3	-	TRBV4-1	CASSQEGGRSSTDTQYF	TGCGCCAGCAGCCAAGAGGGTGGGAGGAGCAGCACAGATACGCAGTATTTT
many	TRBJ1-1	TRBD1	TRBV6-1	CASRGDRGLDTEAFF	TGTGCCAGCAGGGGGGACAGGGGGCTCGACACTGAAGCTTTCTTT
many	TRBJ1-5	TRBD1	TRBV6-2/TRBV6-3	CASSYRNPGQGASNQPQHF	TGTGCCAGCAGTTACCGAAATCCGGGACAGGGGGCCAGCAATCAGCCCCAGCATTTT
-	TRBJ2-7	TRBD2	TRBV18	CASSRGGAEQYF	TGTGCCAGCTCACGGGGAGGGGCCGAGCAGTACTTC
-	TRBJ1-1	-	TRBV7-2	CASSSGTITEAFF	TGTGCCAGCAGCTCAGGAACGATCACTGAAGCTTTCTTT
few	TRBJ2-3	-	TRBV9	CASSVGQGLTDTQYF	TGTGCCAGCAGCGTCGGGCAGGGACTCACAGATACGCAGTATTTT
many	TRBJ2-6	-	TRBV7-9	CASIGTSGANVLTF	TGTGCCAGCATAGGGACCTCTGGGGCCAACGTCCTGACTTTC
once	TRBJ1-4	-	TRBV30	CAWKLDNGLFFF	TGTGCCTGGAAGCTCGATAACGGACTGTTTTTTTTT
many	TRBJ2-1	-	TRBV6-5	CASSIIGLAYNEQFF	TGTGCCAGCAGCATAATAGGGCTAGCCTACAATGAGCAGTTCTTC
many	TRBJ2-4	-	TRBV19	CASSISIAKNIQYF	TGTGCCAGTAGTATTTCGATTGCCAAAAACATTCAGTACTTC
few	TRBJ1-2	-	TRBV27	CASSLSGSRRLYGYTF	TGTGCCAGCAGTTTATCGGGCTCCAGGCGACTTTATGGCTACACCTTC
-	TRBJ2-1	TRBD2	TRBV27	CASSFGGGFVDEQFF	TGTGCCAGCAGTTTCGGGGGGGGCTTTGTGGATGAGCAGTTCTTC
many	TRBJ1-6	-	TRBV7-9	CASSLKSDRSGSYNSPLHF	TGTGCCAGCAGCTTAAAAAGTGACAGGTCTGGTTCCTATAATTCACCCCTCCACTTT
many	TRBJ1-5	TRBD1	TRBV28	CASSKGQPNQPQHF	TGTGCCAGCAGTAAGGGACAGCCAAATCAGCCCCAGCATTTT